This entry concerns a single T cell receptor beta chain. Distinct nucleotide sequences in the sample also encode this CDR3. These data originate in a study of blood T cell repertoires in COVID-19. As for the study in general: PBMCs, B-cell-depleted T cells, or T cells provided the cDNA or gDNA that made up the material.

J was trimmed by 7 bases and V by 1 base; bases with no gene match: 3. Germline V lookup: CDR1 SGHDN, CDR2 FVKESK. This CDR3 is 14 amino acids long. The protocol was immunoSEQ multiplex PCR, while the TCRdb copy is restricted to in-frame clones and leaves out a portion. The sample holds about 200,000 clones, over 80% seen once. Sequencing was performed on PBMCs or T cells enriched from blood (not recorded which). The V and J genes are TRBV14 and TRBJ2-1; 8 bases fit TRBD2. The receptor's source is a man aged 25-40 years who had recovered from COVID-19. Written as DNA, the CDR3 is TGTGCCAGCAGCCAAGCGGGAGGGGGAAATGAGCAGTTCTTC. Its translation: CASSQAGGGNEQFF.